These 19 T cell receptor beta chains were sequenced from one sample in a study of blood T cell repertoires in COVID-19. Sequencing used immunoSEQ multiplex PCR; TCRdb keeps in-frame clones, though not all of them. Here the sample spans 50,000 to 80,000 clones, around 83% being singletons. Material: peripheral blood. These receptors all come from a woman in her sixties with acute or convalescent COVID-19.

A few counts support this clone. Distinct nucleotide sequences in the sample also encode this CDR3. The J gene is TRBJ1-5, the V gene TRBV19; tentatively, D is TRBD1 (6 bases). In germline, CDR1 is LNHDA, CDR2 SQIVND (reference sequence). This CDR3 has 13 amino acids. V was shortened by 0 bases and J by 7 bases, with 7 bases between the two germline ends. The CDR3 region has the DNA TGTGCCAGTAGTATAGACAGGGGACAGCCCCAGCATTTT. Translated, it gives CASSIDRGQPQHF. The full variable domain, with the rest looked up from reference TRBV19 and TRBJ1-5, is DGGITQSPKYLFRKEGQNVTLSCEQNLNHDAMYWYRQDPGQGLRLIYYSQIVNDFQKGDIAEGYSVSREKKESFPLTVTSAQKNPTAFYLCASSIDRGQPQHFGDGTRLSIL.

CDR3 DNA sequence: TGTGCCAGCAGTGAAGCGCAGCAGCCCCAGCATTTT. Its protein is CASSEAQQPQHF. The V and J genes are TRBV6-1 and TRBJ1-5; no definite D call. Trimming shortened V by 0 bases and J by 7 bases, and 4 bases separated the two germline ends. Per germline, CDR1 MNHNS and CDR2 SASEGT. This CDR3 has 12 residues.

CDR3 loop: CASSPSARDYYGYTF. CDR3 bases: TGTGCCAGCAGTCCCTCAGCGCGGGACTACTATGGCTACACCTTC. The J gene is TRBJ1-2, the V gene TRBV6-2 or TRBV6-3, with a tentative D call TRBD1 (5 bases). The CDR3 runs 15 residues. V was pared by 5 bases and J by 3 bases, with 16 bases between. CDR1 MNHEY and CDR2 SVGEGT come from the germline V gene.

This chain joins TRBV2 and TRBJ2-1; TRBD2 matches 10 bases. Germline V gene lookup returns CDR1 SNHLY and CDR2 FYNNEI. CDR3 length: 14 amino acids. After removal of 8 bases from V and 10 bases from J, the junction contained 11 bases not matched to a gene. This CDR3 reads CASSSGGALREQFF. Here the CDR3 DNA reads TGTGCCAGCTCAAGCGGGGGGGCCTTAAGAGAGCAGTTCTTC.

This clone was seen a single time. The genes are TRBV18 and TRBJ1-2, with 7 bases aligning to TRBD1. Germline V gene lookup returns CDR1 KGHSH and CDR2 LQKENI. The CDR3 has 16 residues. The V and J ends lost 0 bases and 4 bases, in that order; junction bases with no gene match: 8. CDR3 region: CASSPPRRDSTYGYTF. As DNA, the CDR3 is TGTGCCAGCTCACCACCGAGGAGGGACAGCACCTATGGCTACACCTTC.

The rearrangement uses TRBV2 and TRBJ1-2, with 8 bases fitting TRBD1. Germline loops: CDR1 SNHLY, CDR2 FYNNEI. The CDR3 consists of 14 residues. V was clipped by 7 bases and J by 4 bases; unmatched bases: 8. The CDR3 DNA is TGTGCCAGCACCCCCGGACAGGGCCTCTATGGCTACACCTTC. It translates to CASTPGQGLYGYTF.

The chain couples TRBV9 to TRBJ1-1; 7 bases map to TRBD1. The germline gives CDR1 SGDLS, CDR2 YYNGEE. The CDR3 runs to 12 residues. V shed 2 bases and J 7 bases; nucleotides not matched to a gene: 2. CDR3 nucleotide sequence: TGTGCCAGCAGCGTCCGACAGGGTGAAGCTTTCTTT. It yields the protein CASSVRQGEAFF.

The gene calls are TRBV19 and TRBJ1-5; maybe TRBD1 (6 bases). Germline V gene sequence: CDR1 LNHDA, CDR2 SQIVND (reference sequence). Trimming shortened V by 9 bases and J by 0 bases, and 18 bases separated the two germline ends. This CDR3 has 16 amino acids. The CDR3 DNA is TGTGCCAGCCAAATCCGGGACACTCCTAGCAATCAGCCCCAGCATTTT. Protein product: CASQIRDTPSNQPQHF.

In this sample, this clone turned up once. One end of the junction is discordant with germline, which a read error may explain. The chain carries TRBV7-9 and TRBJ1-1, with a tentative D call TRBD1 (5 bases). CDR1 and CDR2 from the germline V gene are SEHNR and FQNEAQ (reference sequence). The CDR3 has 12 residues. The CDR3 DNA follows: TGTGCCAGCAGTTCCAGGGCAGGTGAAACTTTCTTT. Protein product: CASSSRAGETFF. Based on the CDR3 plus reference TRBV7-9 and TRBJ1-1, the full variable domain is DTGVSQNPRHKITKRGQNVTFRCDPISEHNRLYWYRQTLGQGPEFLTYFQNEAQLEKSRLLSDRFSAERPKGSFSTLEIQRTEQGDSAMYLCASSSRAGETFFGQGTRLTVV.

DNA of the CDR3: TGCGCCAGCAGCTTGGACGCTGGGGCAGGAAACACCATATATTTT. Protein product: CASSLDAGAGNTIYF. The V and J genes are TRBV5-1 and TRBJ1-3, with TRBD1 as a possible D gene (5 bases). The CDR3 length is 15 residues. V lost 0 bases, J lost 4 bases, and 11 bases lay in between. CDR1 is SGHRS, CDR2 YFSETQ, per germline. Based on the CDR3 plus reference TRBV5-1 and TRBJ1-3, the full variable domain is KAGVTQTPRYLIKTRGQQVTLSCSPISGHRSVSWYQQTPGQGLQFLFEYFSETQRNKGNFPGRFSGRQFSNSRSEMNVSTLELGDSALYLCASSLDAGAGNTIYFGEGSWLTVV.

V is TRBV7-2 and J is TRBJ2-3; 7 positions agree with TRBD2. The V segment lost 1 base and the J segment 2 bases; nucleotides outside the gene matches: 6. Germline V lookup: CDR1 SGHTA, CDR2 FQGNSA. This CDR3 region has 16 residues. CDR3 amino acids: CASSLVGGGFTDTQYF. The CDR3 nucleotides are TGTGCCAGCAGCTTAGTTGGCGGGGGATTCACAGATACGCAGTATTTT.

This clone was seen just once. CDR3 DNA: TGTGCCAGCACCAGTAACTCTGGAAACACCATATATTTT. Protein sequence: CASTSNSGNTIYF. This rearrangement joins TRBV25-1 to TRBJ1-3; D is undetermined. CDR3 length equals 13 residues. V was trimmed by 7 bases and J by 0 bases, leaving 7 bases between them. The germline V gene has CDR1 MGHDK and CDR2 SYGVNS. Full variable domain (outside the CDR3, taken from reference TRBV25-1 and TRBJ1-3): EADIYQTPRYLVIGTGKKITLECSQTMGHDKMYWYQQDPGMELHLIHYSYGVNSTEKGDLSSESTVSRIRTEHFPLTLESARPSHTSQYLCASTSNSGNTIYFGEGSWLTVV.

The gene calls are TRBV14 and TRBJ2-2, with TRBD1 identical over 7 bases. J gave up 3 bases and V 4 bases, and 11 bases lay outside the gene matches. The V gene's germline CDR1 is SGHDN and CDR2 FVKESK. This CDR3 has 17 residues. The CDR3 DNA sequence: TGTGCCAGCAGCCGAAAGAAGACAGGGTGGGACACCGGGGAGCTGTTTTTT. Translating it yields CASSRKKTGWDTGELFF.

The chain uses TRBV2 and TRBJ2-1, with D maybe TRBD1 (7 bases). Germline V gene data show CDR1 as SNHLY and CDR2 as FYNNEI. CDR3 length: 12 residues. The V and J ends lost 8 bases and 8 bases respectively, with 13 bases between them. CDR3 nucleotide sequence: TGTGCCAGCTACGACAGGGAGGATGAGCAGTTCTTC. As protein: CASYDREDEQFF.

This clone has a single count. This sequence joins TRBV7-9 and TRBJ2-1, with a weak D call TRBD2 (6 bases). With 2 bases removed from V and 10 bases from J, the gap between germline ends came to 18 bases. The CDR3 loop spans 15 amino acids. CDR1 is SEHNR, CDR2 FQNEAQ, per germline (reference sequence). The chain's CDR3 is CASSLSSTAGREQFF. The CDR3 nucleotides read TGTGCCAGCAGCTTATCTAGTACAGCGGGTCGGGAGCAGTTCTTC. Drawing the rest from reference TRBV7-9 and TRBJ2-1, the complete variable domain is DTGVSQNPRHKITKRGQNVTFRCDPISEHNRLYWYRQTLGQGPEFLTYFQNEAQLEKSRLLSDRFSAERPKGSFSTLEIQRTEQGDSAMYLCASSLSSTAGREQFFGPGTRLTVL.

This chain uses TRBV5-1 with TRBJ2-1; 14 bases map to TRBD2. J lost 8 bases, V lost 4 bases, and 5 bases had no gene match. The V gene's germline CDR1 is SGHRS and CDR2 YFSETQ. The CDR3 extends over 15 amino acids. The CDR3 spells CASSPGTSGGDEQFF. The CDR3, as DNA: TGCGCCAGCAGCCCAGGGACTAGCGGGGGTGATGAGCAGTTCTTC.

The chain combines TRBV5-1 with TRBJ2-5, with TRBD2 matching over 11 bases. Looked up from germline, CDR1 is SGHRS and CDR2 is YFSETQ. V shed 4 bases and J 2 bases; nucleotides not matched to a gene: 4. This CDR3 has 15 amino acids. The CDR3: CASSPGTSGQETQYF. CDR3 DNA: TGCGCCAGCAGCCCCGGGACTAGCGGACAAGAGACCCAGTACTTC.

The table lists this clone with many counts. The gene calls are TRBV7-9 and TRBJ2-1, with 8 positions matching TRBD1. Germline values: CDR1 SEHNR, CDR2 FQNEAQ (reference sequence). The CDR3 sequence is 15 residues long. Trimming at V came to 3 bases and at J to 6 bases, leaving 7 bases not matched to a gene. CDR3 in amino acids: CASSFTDRGGNEQFF. The CDR3 bases are TGTGCCAGCAGCTTCACTGACAGGGGAGGCAATGAGCAGTTCTTC.

This clone was found a few times. The V and J genes are TRBV6-5 and TRBJ1-1, with TRBD1 matching over 8 bases. The trim removed 5 bases at V and 4 bases at J, leaving 6 bases unmatched. The CDR3 loop spans 14 amino acids. Germline assignment: CDR1 MNHEY and CDR2 SVGAGI. CDR3 sequence: CASSPRQGTTEAFF. CDR3 DNA: TGTGCCAGCAGTCCCCGACAGGGGACCACTGAAGCTTTCTTT.